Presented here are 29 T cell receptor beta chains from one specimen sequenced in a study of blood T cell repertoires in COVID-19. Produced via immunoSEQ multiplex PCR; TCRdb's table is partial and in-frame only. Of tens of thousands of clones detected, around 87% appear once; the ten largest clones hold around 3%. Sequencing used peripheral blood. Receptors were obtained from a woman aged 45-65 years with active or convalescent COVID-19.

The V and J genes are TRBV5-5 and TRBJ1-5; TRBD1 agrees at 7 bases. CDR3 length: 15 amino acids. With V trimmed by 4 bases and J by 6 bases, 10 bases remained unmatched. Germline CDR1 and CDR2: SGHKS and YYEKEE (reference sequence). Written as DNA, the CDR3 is TGTGCCAGCAGCGCAGCTCACAGGGGAATTCAGCCCCAGCATTTT. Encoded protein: CASSAAHRGIQPQHF.

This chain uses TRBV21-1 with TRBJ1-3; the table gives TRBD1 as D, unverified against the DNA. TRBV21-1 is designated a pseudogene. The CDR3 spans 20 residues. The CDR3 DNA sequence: TGTGCCAGCAGCATTCTCCGAAGACAGTTACGGCCCTACTCTGGAAACACCATATATTTT. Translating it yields CASSILRRQLRPYSGNTIYF.

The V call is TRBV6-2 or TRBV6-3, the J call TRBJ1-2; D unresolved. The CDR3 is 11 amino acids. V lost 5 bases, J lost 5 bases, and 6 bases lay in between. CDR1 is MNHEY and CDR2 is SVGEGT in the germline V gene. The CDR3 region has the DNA TGTGCCAGCAGTCAACTATATGGCTACACCTTC. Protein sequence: CASSQLYGYTF.

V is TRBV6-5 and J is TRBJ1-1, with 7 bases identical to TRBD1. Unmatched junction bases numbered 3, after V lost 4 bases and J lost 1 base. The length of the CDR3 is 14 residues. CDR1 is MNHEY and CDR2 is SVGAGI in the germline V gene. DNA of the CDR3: TGTGCCAGCAGTTTAGGACAGGCGAACACTGAAGCTTTCTTT. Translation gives CASSLGQANTEAFF.

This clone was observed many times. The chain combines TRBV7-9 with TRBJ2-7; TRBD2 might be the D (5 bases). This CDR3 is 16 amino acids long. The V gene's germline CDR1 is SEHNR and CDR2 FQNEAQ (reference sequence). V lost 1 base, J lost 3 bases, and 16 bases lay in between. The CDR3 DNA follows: TGTGCCAGCAGCTTAGGGGCCGACGGTGAGGGCTACGAGCAGTACTTC. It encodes CASSLGADGEGYEQYF.

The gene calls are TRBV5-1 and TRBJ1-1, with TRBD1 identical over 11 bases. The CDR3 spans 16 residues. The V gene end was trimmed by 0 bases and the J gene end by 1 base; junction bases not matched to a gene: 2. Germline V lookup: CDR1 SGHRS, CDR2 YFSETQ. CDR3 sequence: CASSLDGTGGNTEAFF. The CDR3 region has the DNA TGCGCCAGCAGCTTGGACGGGACAGGGGGGAACACTGAAGCTTTCTTT.

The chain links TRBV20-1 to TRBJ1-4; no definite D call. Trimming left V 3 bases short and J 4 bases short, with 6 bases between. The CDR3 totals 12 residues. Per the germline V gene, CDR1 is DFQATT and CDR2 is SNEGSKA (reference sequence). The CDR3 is CSASRFNEKLFF. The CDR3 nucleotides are TGCAGTGCTAGTCGGTTTAATGAAAAACTGTTTTTT.

In DNA, the CDR3 is TGTGCCAGCTCACCCCTTGGGCTTACGATGGAGACCCAGTACTTC. Protein product: CASSPLGLTMETQYF. The genes are TRBV18 and TRBJ2-5; D remains unclear. The ends were cut back, 3 bases at V and 5 bases at J, with 16 bases in the middle. CDR3 length: 15 residues. CDR1 and CDR2 (germline): KGHSH, LQKENI.

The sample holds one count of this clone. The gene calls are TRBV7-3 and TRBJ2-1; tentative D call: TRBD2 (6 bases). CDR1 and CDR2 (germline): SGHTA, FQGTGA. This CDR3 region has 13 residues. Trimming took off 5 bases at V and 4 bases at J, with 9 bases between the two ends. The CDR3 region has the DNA TGTGCCAGCAGCCTAAGCGGGTACAATGAGCAGTTCTTC. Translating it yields CASSLSGYNEQFF.

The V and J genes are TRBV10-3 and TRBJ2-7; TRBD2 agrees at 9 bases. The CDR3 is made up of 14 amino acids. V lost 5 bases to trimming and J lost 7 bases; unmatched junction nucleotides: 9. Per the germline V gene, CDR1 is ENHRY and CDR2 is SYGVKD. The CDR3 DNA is TGTGCCATCAGTCCTTCTAGCGGGGCCTTGGAGCAGTACTTC. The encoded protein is CAISPSSGALEQYF.

CDR3 sequence (DNA): TGCGCCAGCAGTCAAACAGGGGGGGCGAACACCGGGGAGCTGTTTTTT. This encodes CASSQTGGANTGELFF. This chain joins TRBV5-1 and TRBJ2-2; a weak D match, TRBD1 (8 bases). Germline V CDR1 and CDR2: SGHRS, YFSETQ. Trimming left V 5 bases short and J 0 bases short, with 14 bases between. This CDR3 spans 16 amino acids.

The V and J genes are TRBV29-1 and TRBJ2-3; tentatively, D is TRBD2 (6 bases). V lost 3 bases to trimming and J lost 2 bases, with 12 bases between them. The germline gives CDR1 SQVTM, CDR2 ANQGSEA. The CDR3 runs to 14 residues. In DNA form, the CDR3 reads TGCAGCGTTGACCCGGGACTGCACACAGATACGCAGTATTTT. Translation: CSVDPGLHTDTQYF.

The CDR3 region has the DNA TGCGCCAGCAGCCAAGATCCCCAGGGGCTAAACACCATATATTTT. It codes for CASSQDPQGLNTIYF. This chain links TRBV4-3 with TRBJ1-3; weak D call: TRBD1 (6 bases). The germline V and J ends were trimmed by 0 bases and 6 bases, with 12 bases remaining between them. CDR1 is LGHNA and CDR2 is YSLEER in the germline V gene. The CDR3 contains 15 residues.

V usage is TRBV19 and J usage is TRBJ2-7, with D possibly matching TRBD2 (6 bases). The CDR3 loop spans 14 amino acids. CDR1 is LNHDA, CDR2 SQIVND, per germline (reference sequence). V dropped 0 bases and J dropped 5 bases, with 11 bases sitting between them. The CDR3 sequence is CASSIDGGHDEQYF. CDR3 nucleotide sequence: TGTGCCAGTAGTATAGACGGAGGGCACGACGAGCAGTACTTC.

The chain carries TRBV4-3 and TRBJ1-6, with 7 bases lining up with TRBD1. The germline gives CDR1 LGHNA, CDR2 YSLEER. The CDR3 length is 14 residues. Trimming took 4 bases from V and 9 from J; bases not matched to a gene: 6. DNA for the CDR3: TGCGCCAGCAGCCCCTCGACAGGGAGTTCACCCCTCCACTTT. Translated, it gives CASSPSTGSSPLHF.

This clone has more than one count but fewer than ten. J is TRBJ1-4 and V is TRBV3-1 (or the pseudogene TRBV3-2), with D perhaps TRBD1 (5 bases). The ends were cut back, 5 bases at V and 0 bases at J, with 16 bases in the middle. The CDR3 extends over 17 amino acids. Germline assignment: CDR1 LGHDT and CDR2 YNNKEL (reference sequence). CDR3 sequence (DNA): TGTGCCAGCAGCTTAACCGTTGGGACTGCAACTAATGAAAAACTGTTTTTT. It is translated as CASSLTVGTATNEKLFF.

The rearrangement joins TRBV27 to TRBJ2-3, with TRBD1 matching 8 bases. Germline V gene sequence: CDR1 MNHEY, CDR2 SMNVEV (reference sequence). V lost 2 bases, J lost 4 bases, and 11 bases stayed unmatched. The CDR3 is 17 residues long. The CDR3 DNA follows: TGTGCCAGCAGTTTAAAGGGCAGGGGGCGCTTCGCAGATACGCAGTATTTT. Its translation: CASSLKGRGRFADTQYF.

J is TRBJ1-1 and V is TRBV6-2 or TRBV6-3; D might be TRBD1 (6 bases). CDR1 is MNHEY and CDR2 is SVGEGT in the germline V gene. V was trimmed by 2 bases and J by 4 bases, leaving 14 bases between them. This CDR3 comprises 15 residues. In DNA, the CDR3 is TGTGCCAGCAGTTACATCCAGCAGGGGAGCACTGAAGCTTTCTTT. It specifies CASSYIQQGSTEAFF.

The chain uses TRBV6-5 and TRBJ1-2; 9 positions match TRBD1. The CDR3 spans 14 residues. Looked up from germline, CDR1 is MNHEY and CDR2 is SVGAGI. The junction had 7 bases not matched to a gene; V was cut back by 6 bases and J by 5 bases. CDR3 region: CASRETGGSYGYTF. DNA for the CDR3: TGTGCCAGCAGGGAGACAGGGGGTTCATATGGCTACACCTTC.

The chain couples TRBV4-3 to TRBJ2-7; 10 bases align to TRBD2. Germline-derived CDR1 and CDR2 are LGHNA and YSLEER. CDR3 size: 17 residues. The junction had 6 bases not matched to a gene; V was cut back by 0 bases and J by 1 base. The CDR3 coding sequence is TGCGCCAGCAGCCAAGACCCCGCTAGCGGGGGTTCCTACGAGCAGTACTTC. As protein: CASSQDPASGGSYEQYF.

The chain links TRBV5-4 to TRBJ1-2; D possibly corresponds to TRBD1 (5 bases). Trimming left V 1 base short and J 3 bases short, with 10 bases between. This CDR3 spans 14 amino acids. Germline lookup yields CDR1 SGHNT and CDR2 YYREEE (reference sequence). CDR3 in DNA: TGTGCCAGCAGCTTGTCAGGGCGTGACTATGGCTACACCTTC. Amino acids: CASSLSGRDYGYTF.

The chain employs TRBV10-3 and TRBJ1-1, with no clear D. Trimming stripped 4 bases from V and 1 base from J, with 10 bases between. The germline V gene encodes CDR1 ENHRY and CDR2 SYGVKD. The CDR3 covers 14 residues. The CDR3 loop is CAISVLESNTEAFF. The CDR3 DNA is TGTGCCATCAGTGTGTTAGAGTCGAACACTGAAGCTTTCTTT.

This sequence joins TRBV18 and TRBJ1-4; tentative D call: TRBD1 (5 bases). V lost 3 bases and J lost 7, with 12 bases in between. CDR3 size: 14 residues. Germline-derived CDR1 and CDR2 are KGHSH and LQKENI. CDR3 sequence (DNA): TGTGCCAGCTCACCTGTCAGGGAAAGTGAAAAACTGTTTTTT. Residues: CASSPVRESEKLFF. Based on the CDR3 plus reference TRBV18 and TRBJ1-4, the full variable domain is NAGVMQNPRHLVRRRGQEARLRCSPMKGHSHVYWYRQLPEEGLKFMVYLQKENIIDESGMPKERFSAEFPKEGPSILRIQQVVRGDSAAYFCASSPVRESEKLFFGSGTQLSVL.

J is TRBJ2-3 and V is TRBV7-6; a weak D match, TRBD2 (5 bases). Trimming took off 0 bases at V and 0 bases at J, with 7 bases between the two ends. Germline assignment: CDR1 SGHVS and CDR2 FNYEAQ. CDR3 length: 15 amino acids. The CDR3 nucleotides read TGTGCCAGCAGCTTAGCGACTACTAGCACAGATACGCAGTATTTT. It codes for CASSLATTSTDTQYF.

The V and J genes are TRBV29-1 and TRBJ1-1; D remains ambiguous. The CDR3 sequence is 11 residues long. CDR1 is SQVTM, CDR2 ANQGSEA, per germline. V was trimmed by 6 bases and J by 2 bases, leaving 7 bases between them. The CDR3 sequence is CSVSYNTEAFF. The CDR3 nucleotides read TGCAGCGTATCCTATAACACTGAAGCTTTCTTT.

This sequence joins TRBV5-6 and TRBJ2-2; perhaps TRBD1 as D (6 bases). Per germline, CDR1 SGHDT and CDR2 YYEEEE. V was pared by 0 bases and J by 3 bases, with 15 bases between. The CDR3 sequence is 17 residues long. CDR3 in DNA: TGTGCCAGCAGCTTGGCCTCTCGGGACACATACACCGGGGAGCTGTTTTTT. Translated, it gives CASSLASRDTYTGELFF.

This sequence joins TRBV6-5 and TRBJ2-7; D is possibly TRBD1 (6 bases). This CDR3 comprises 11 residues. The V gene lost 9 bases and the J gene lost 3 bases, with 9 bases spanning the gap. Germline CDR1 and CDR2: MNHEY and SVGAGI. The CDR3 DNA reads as TGTGCCAGTACACAGGGCTACGAGCAGTACTTC. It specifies CASTQGYEQYF.

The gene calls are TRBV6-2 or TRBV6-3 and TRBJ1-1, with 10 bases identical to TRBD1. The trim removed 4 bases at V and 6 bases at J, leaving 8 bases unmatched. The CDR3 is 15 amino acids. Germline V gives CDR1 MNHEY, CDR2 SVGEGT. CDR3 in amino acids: CASSSGQGNGAEAFF. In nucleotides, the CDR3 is TGTGCCAGCAGTTCGGGACAGGGGAATGGGGCTGAAGCTTTCTTT.

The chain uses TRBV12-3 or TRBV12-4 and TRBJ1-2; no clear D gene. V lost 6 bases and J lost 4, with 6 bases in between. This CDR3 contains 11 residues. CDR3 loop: CASSPSYGYTF. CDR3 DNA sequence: TGTGCCAGCAGCCCCTCCTATGGCTACACCTTC.